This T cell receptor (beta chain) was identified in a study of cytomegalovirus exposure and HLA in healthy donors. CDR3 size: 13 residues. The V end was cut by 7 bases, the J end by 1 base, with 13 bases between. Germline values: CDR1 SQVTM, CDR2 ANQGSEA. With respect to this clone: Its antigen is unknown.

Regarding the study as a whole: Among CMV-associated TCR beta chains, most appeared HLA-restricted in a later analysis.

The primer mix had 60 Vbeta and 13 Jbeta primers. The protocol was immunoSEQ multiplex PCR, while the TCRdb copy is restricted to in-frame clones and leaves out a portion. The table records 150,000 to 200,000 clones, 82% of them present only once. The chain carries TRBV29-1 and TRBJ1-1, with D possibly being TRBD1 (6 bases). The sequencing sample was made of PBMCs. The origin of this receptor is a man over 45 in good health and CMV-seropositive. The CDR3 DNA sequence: TGCAGCGCCAGACAGGACGAGAACACTGAAGCTTTCTTT. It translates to CSARQDENTEAFF.